Following are 22 T cell receptor beta chains from one sample sequenced in a study of T cells in Graves' hyperthyroidism and ophthalmopathy. TCR beta CDR3 region amplification was performed from RNA transcripts. First-round RT-PCR of the TCR CDR3 relied on the HTBI primer set. TCRdb used MiXCR to reprocess the multiplex PCR reads, holding one entry per CDR3 protein. The sample lists about 640,000 distinct CDR3 sequences; around 20% were seen once. What was sequenced was blood. These receptors came from a man aged 25 to 40 with Graves' ophthalmopathy.

This clonotype came up a few times. The chain recombines TRBV28 with TRBJ1-2; possible D gene TRBD1, 6 bases. CDR1 and CDR2 (germline): MDHEN, SYDVKM. V lost 7 bases and J lost 2, with 17 bases in between. This CDR3 contains 15 residues. CDR3 nucleotide sequence: TGTGCCAGCACCGATGTGGGACAACTCAACTATGGCTACACCTTC. It is translated as CASTDVGQLNYGYTF.

This sequence joins TRBV7-3 and TRBJ2-3, with D perhaps given as TRBD1 or TRBD2 (5 bases each). Trimming took off 5 bases at V and 4 bases at J, with 16 bases between the two ends. The CDR3 totals 15 residues. The germline V gene has CDR1 SGHTA and CDR2 FQGTGA. CDR3: CASSTGAPAADTQYF. The DNA of the CDR3 is TGTGCCAGCAGCACCGGGGCCCCGGCGGCAGATACGCAGTATTTT. The variable domain in full, completed from reference TRBV7-3 and TRBJ2-3, reads GAGVSQTPSNKVTEKGKYVELRCDPISGHTALYWYRQSLGQGPEFLIYFQGTGAADDSGLPNDRFFAVRPEGSVSTLKIQRTERGDSAVYLCASSTGAPAADTQYFGPGTRLTVL.

A few counts support this clonotype. The genes are TRBV29-1 and TRBJ2-1; 7 bases map to TRBD2. The CDR3 loop spans 15 amino acids. CDR1 is SQVTM and CDR2 is ANQGSEA in the germline V gene. V lost 2 bases to trimming and J lost 3 bases; unmatched junction nucleotides: 7. CDR3 bases: TGCAGCGTTGAACCGGAAGGGGACTACTACAATGAGCAGTTCTTC. Translation gives CSVEPEGDYYNEQFF.

This clonotype was detected ten times or more. The chain joins TRBV11-2 to TRBJ2-7, with TRBD2 matching over 7 bases. V lost 3 bases and J lost 7; bases outside the gene matches: 9. CDR1 is SGHAT and CDR2 is FQNNGV in the germline V gene. This CDR3 contains 14 residues. CDR3 sequence reads: CASSFGGGGWEQYF. CDR3 bases: TGTGCCAGCAGCTTCGGCGGGGGAGGGTGGGAGCAGTACTTC.

This rearrangement joins TRBV12-3 or TRBV12-4 to TRBJ2-2; 10 positions agree with TRBD2. The V segment lost 5 bases and the J segment 7 bases; nucleotides outside the gene matches: 7. The CDR3 contains 15 residues. The CDR3 region has the DNA TGTGCCAGCAGTCCCCTAGCGGGAGTTAGCGGGGAGCTGTTTTTT. It specifies CASSPLAGVSGELFF.

There are a few counts of this clonotype. The CDR3 bases are TGCAGCGTTGAACTACGGCTGAACACTGAAGCTTTCTTT. It is translated as CSVELRLNTEAFF. The chain uses TRBV29-1 and TRBJ1-1; D is unresolved. CDR3 length: 13 residues. V dropped 2 bases and J dropped 0 bases, with 7 bases sitting between them. Germline CDR1 reads SQVTM; CDR2 reads ANQGSEA.

This clonotype was found many times. J is TRBJ2-3 and V is TRBV2; D uncertain. This CDR3 contains 15 residues. The ends were cut back, 8 bases at V and 1 base at J, with 16 bases in the middle. The germline gives CDR1 SNHLY, CDR2 FYNNEI. CDR3 in amino acids: CASRDTSGGTDTQYF. In DNA, the CDR3 is TGTGCCAGCCGAGACACCTCTGGGGGCACAGATACGCAGTATTTT. Filled out from reference TRBV2 and TRBJ2-3, the complete variable domain reads EPEVTQTPSHQVTQMGQEVILRCVPISNHLYFYWYRQILGQKVEFLVSFYNNEISEKSEIFDDQFSVERPDGSNFTLKIRSTKLEDSAMYFCASRDTSGGTDTQYFGPGTRLTVL.

This clonotype was seen many times. Sequence at one end of the junction differs from germline and may be a read error. The V gene is TRBV12-3 or TRBV12-4, the J gene TRBJ1-1; no clear D gene. The CDR3 extends over 13 amino acids. The CDR3, as DNA: TGTGCCAGCACCTCCGACCGGAACGCTGAAGCTTTCTTT. This gives the protein CASTSDRNAEAFF.

This clonotype was seen at least ten times. This chain uses TRBV18 with TRBJ2-3; D possibly uses TRBD1 or TRBD2 (5 bases each). This CDR3 comprises 15 residues. The germline V gene encodes CDR1 KGHSH and CDR2 LQKENI. V gave up 4 bases and J gave up 0 bases, with 11 bases separating them. As DNA, the CDR3 is TGTGCCAGCTCACTTAGGGGACCTAGCACAGATACGCAGTATTTT. It encodes CASSLRGPSTDTQYF.

This clonotype showed up just a few times. V usage is TRBV7-2 and J usage is TRBJ2-7; D remains unclear. The CDR3 runs to 13 residues. The germline CDR1 and CDR2 sequences are SGHTA and FQGNSA. Trimming cost V 7 bases and J 0 bases, with 10 bases left between them. CDR3 protein: CASTSTFSYEQYF. The CDR3 DNA reads TGTGCCAGCACTAGTACGTTCTCCTACGAGCAGTACTTC.

Written as DNA, the CDR3 is TGTGCCAGCGTTGTGTGGGGACCTGGGGCCAACGTCCTGACTTTC. Translated, it gives CASVVWGPGANVLTF. The chain uses TRBV6-2 or TRBV6-3 and TRBJ2-6; D may correspond to TRBD1 or TRBD2 (5 bases each). Trimming pared 8 bases from V and 2 bases from J, leaving 13 bases between. This CDR3 contains 15 residues. In germline, CDR1 is MNHEY, CDR2 SVGEGT.

This clonotype was observed many times. The rearrangement joins TRBV7-8 to TRBJ2-7; possibly TRBD2 for D (5 bases). Germline V CDR1 and CDR2: SGHVS, FQNEAQ. V shed 4 bases and J shed 2 bases, with 18 bases lying between them. The CDR3 is 16 residues long. CDR3 sequence: CASSSNGVSGTYEQYF. The CDR3 region has the DNA TGTGCCAGCAGCTCCAACGGGGTCTCGGGCACCTACGAGCAGTACTTC. Full variable domain (outside the CDR3, taken from reference TRBV7-8 and TRBJ2-7): GAGVSQSPRYKVAKRGQDVALRCDPISGHVSLFWYQQALGQGPEFLTYFQNEAQLDKSGLPSDRFFAERPEGSVSTLKIQRTQQEDSAVYLCASSSNGVSGTYEQYFGPGTRLTVT.

The chain has TRBV14 and TRBJ2-4; D is unclear. V was clipped by 4 bases and J by 0 bases, with 13 bases between them. Germline lookup yields CDR1 SGHDN and CDR2 FVKESK. The CDR3 extends over 16 amino acids. The CDR3 bases are TGTGCCAGCAGCCGAGGAAGGCCTCTAGCCAAAAACATTCAGTACTTC. Its translation: CASSRGRPLAKNIQYF.

This clonotype appeared a few times. The chain is built from TRBV28 and TRBJ2-7, with D possibly matching TRBD1 (6 bases). The V end was cut by 3 bases, the J end by 2 bases, with 14 bases between. The length of the CDR3 is 15 residues. The germline gives CDR1 MDHEN, CDR2 SYDVKM. Here the CDR3 reads CASSFQGRYPYEQYF. CDR3 DNA: TGTGCCAGCAGTTTCCAGGGGCGATACCCCTACGAGCAGTACTTC.

The chain is built from TRBV12-3 or TRBV12-4 and TRBJ2-1; D gene uncertain. V lost 3 bases and J 9 bases, leaving 12 bases between the germline ends. CDR3 length: 13 amino acids. In nucleotides, the CDR3 is TGTGCCAGCAGTTTTTCGGGTACGGGTGAGCAGTTCTTC. Translating it yields CASSFSGTGEQFF.

This clonotype has at least ten counts. The V call is TRBV13, the J call TRBJ2-1; D call uncertain. The germline V gene encodes CDR1 PRHDT and CDR2 FYEKMQ (reference sequence). Trimming left V 5 bases short and J 5 bases short, with 10 bases between. The CDR3 consists of 13 residues. The CDR3 DNA sequence: TGTGCCAGCAGCACGGACGGAGACAATGAGCAGTTCTTC. Its protein product is CASSTDGDNEQFF.

CDR3 sequence (DNA): TGTGCCAGCAGTACTGACGGACTTTTCTCCTACGAGCAGTACTTC. Protein: CASSTDGLFSYEQYF. J is TRBJ2-7 and V is TRBV7-9; TRBD2 might be the D (5 bases). With 6 bases removed from V and 0 bases from J, the gap between germline ends came to 15 bases. CDR3 length: 15 amino acids. The germline gives CDR1 SEHNR, CDR2 FQNEAQ (reference sequence). The full variable domain, rest sourced from reference TRBV7-9 and TRBJ2-7, is DTGVSQNPRHKITKRGQNVTFRCDPISEHNRLYWYRQTLGQGPEFLTYFQNEAQLEKSRLLSDRFSAERPKGSFSTLEIQRTEQGDSAMYLCASSTDGLFSYEQYFGPGTRLTVT.

This clonotype was found a few times. V is TRBV6-1 and J is TRBJ2-7; TRBD2 might be the D (6 bases). Germline-derived CDR1 and CDR2 are MNHNS and SASEGT. The CDR3 runs to 13 residues. V shed 5 bases and J shed 7 bases, with 15 bases lying between them. CDR3 DNA sequence: TGTGCCAGCAGTTCCGGGACTCCGCGGGAGCAGTACTTC. It specifies CASSSGTPREQYF.

The chain is built from TRBV27 and TRBJ1-1; D perhaps matches TRBD1 (5 bases). Trimming took off 4 bases at V and 5 bases at J, with 14 bases between the two ends. The CDR3 runs 14 residues. Per the germline V gene, CDR1 is MNHEY and CDR2 is SMNVEV (reference sequence). The CDR3 here is CASSSLQGKTEAFF. As DNA, the CDR3 is TGTGCCAGCAGTTCCCTCCAGGGAAAGACTGAAGCTTTCTTT.

The chain recombines TRBV28 with TRBJ1-1; D not certain. V shed 3 bases and J shed 6 bases, with 5 bases lying between them. CDR3 length: 11 residues. Germline loops: CDR1 MDHEN, CDR2 SYDVKM. Here the CDR3 reads CASSFYAEAFF. DNA of the CDR3: TGTGCCAGCAGTTTTTACGCTGAAGCTTTCTTT.

This clonotype was detected a few times. The rearrangement joins TRBV20-1 to TRBJ2-3; TRBD2 agrees at 11 bases. The CDR3 extends over 16 amino acids. Germline CDR1 DFQATT, CDR2 SNEGSKA (reference sequence). V gave up 1 base and J gave up 0 bases; unmatched junction bases: 3. CDR3 in DNA: TGCAGTGCTAGAGTGGGGACTAGCGGAAGCACAGATACGCAGTATTTT. Protein: CSARVGTSGSTDTQYF.

The gene calls are TRBV4-3 and TRBJ2-7; D is unclear. V shed 1 base and J shed 4 bases, with 14 bases lying between them. The germline V gene encodes CDR1 LGHNA and CDR2 YSLEER. The CDR3 runs to 15 residues. In DNA, the CDR3 is TGCGCCAGCAGCCAAGGTTTTGGCTACACTTACGAGCAGTACTTC. Encoded protein: CASSQGFGYTYEQYF.